The 23 T cell receptor beta chains below all came from one sample that was sequenced in a study of regulatory T cells in long-lasting Graves disease. The time point is: newly diagnosed GD, antithyroid drugs for less than 3 months. Preparation of the TCR library used RNA extracted from PBMCs. Arm-PCR of CDR3 regions and iRepertoire HTBI primers were used to build TCR beta libraries. Each CDR3 protein is one row after TCRdb ran MiXCR on the multiplex PCR reads. The sample records roughly 560,000 distinct CDR3 sequences, more than 10% being singletons. These data were likewise used in another study, on T cells in Graves' hyperthyroidism and ophthalmopathy.

Here the sequenced sample was peripheral blood mononuclear cells (PBMCs), taken at new diagnosis, from a patient treated with antithyroid drugs. The receptors here all came from a young woman with Graves disease.

This clonotype was counted at least ten times. This chain uses TRBV7-3 with TRBJ2-1, with 8 bases matching TRBD2. The V and J ends lost 4 bases and 1 base, in that order; junction bases with no gene match: 3. The germline V gene has CDR1 SGHTA and CDR2 FQGTGA. The CDR3 extends over 15 amino acids. This CDR3 is CASSSGLVSYNEQFF. CDR3 DNA sequence: TGTGCCAGCAGCTCGGGACTAGTTTCCTACAATGAGCAGTTCTTC. The complete variable domain, with remaining parts taken from reference TRBV7-3 and TRBJ2-1, reads GAGVSQTPSNKVTEKGKYVELRCDPISGHTALYWYRQSLGQGPEFLIYFQGTGAADDSGLPNDRFFAVRPEGSVSTLKIQRTERGDSAVYLCASSSGLVSYNEQFFGPGTRLTVL.

The chain uses TRBV7-9 and TRBJ1-5; TRBD1 is a possible D gene (6 bases). The CDR3 is made up of 14 amino acids. With 2 bases removed from V and 7 bases from J, the gap between germline ends came to 12 bases. Germline CDR1 and CDR2: SEHNR and FQNEAQ (reference sequence). The DNA for the CDR3 is TGTGCCAGCAGCTTACAGGGGTACGGGCAGCCCCAGCATTTT. Its protein product is CASSLQGYGQPQHF.

This clonotype was detected a few times. This chain links TRBV24-1 with TRBJ1-5, with D possibly TRBD1 on 6 matching bases. CDR3 length: 12 amino acids. V lost 9 bases to trimming and J lost 3 bases, with 8 bases between them. Germline assignment: CDR1 KGHDR and CDR2 SFDVKD. The CDR3 reads CATQGNNQPQHF. As DNA, the CDR3 is TGTGCCACCCAGGGGAACAATCAGCCCCAGCATTTT.

A remark on this clonotype: This is likely an artifact of a read error, given a far larger clone one base away. V is TRBV20-1 and J is TRBJ2-5; D perhaps matches TRBD2 (6 bases). This CDR3 has 17 residues. Germline V lookup: CDR1 DFQATT, CDR2 SNEGSKA (reference sequence). CDR3 in amino acids: CSASHSGPSRGYNERFF. Written as DNA, the CDR3 is TGCAGTGCTAGTCATAGCGGACCTTCTAGGGGCTACAATGAGCGGTTCTTC.

The chain is built from TRBV11-3 and TRBJ2-7; maybe TRBD1 (6 bases). Germline V lookup: CDR1 SGHNT, CDR2 YENEEA. V was shortened by 5 bases and J by 5 bases, with 19 bases between the two germline ends. The length of the CDR3 is 15 residues. CDR3 amino acids: CASSPGHLGDDEQYF. DNA of the CDR3: TGTGCCAGCAGCCCGGGACATCTTGGGGACGACGAGCAGTACTTC.

This clonotype was detected many times. The chain is built from TRBV12-3 or TRBV12-4 and TRBJ2-2, with 14 bases aligning to TRBD2. V dropped 5 bases and J dropped 3; count of bases not matched to a gene: 5. CDR3 size: 17 residues. This chain's CDR3 is CASSPRGLAGDTGELFF. The CDR3 DNA follows: TGTGCCAGCAGTCCCAGGGGACTAGCGGGAGACACCGGGGAGCTGTTTTTT.

This clonotype was observed a few times. The chain joins TRBV4-3 to TRBJ1-1; a weak D match, TRBD1 (6 bases). The CDR3 sequence is 14 residues long. Germline V gene data show CDR1 as LGHNA and CDR2 as YSLEER. Trimming cost V 3 bases and J 7 bases, with 15 bases left between them. CDR3 region: CASSHNREIGEAFF. The CDR3, as DNA: TGCGCCAGCAGCCACAACAGGGAAATTGGTGAAGCTTTCTTT.

This chain connects TRBV18 to TRBJ2-7; TRBD2 matches 8 bases. V was clipped by 2 bases and J by 5 bases; unmatched bases: 5. This CDR3 has 14 amino acids. CDR1 is KGHSH and CDR2 is LQKENI in the germline V gene. The DNA of the CDR3 is TGTGCCAGCTCACCAGCACTAGCGGCGAACGAGCAGTACTTC. Translated: CASSPALAANEQYF. The full variable domain, rest sourced from reference TRBV18 and TRBJ2-7, is NAGVMQNPRHLVRRRGQEARLRCSPMKGHSHVYWYRQLPEEGLKFMVYLQKENIIDESGMPKERFSAEFPKEGPSILRIQQVVRGDSAAYFCASSPALAANEQYFGPGTRLTVT.

The sample holds many counts of this clonotype. J is TRBJ1-4 and V is TRBV7-2; perhaps TRBD1 as D (5 bases). The CDR3 totals 15 residues. Germline values: CDR1 SGHTA, CDR2 FQGNSA. V was shortened by 5 bases and J by 7 bases, with 17 bases between the two germline ends. CDR3 sequence (DNA): TGTGCCAGCAGCCTAACCCCGGGGGGTATTGAAAAACTGTTTTTT. It yields the protein CASSLTPGGIEKLFF.

This clonotype occurred many times. The rearrangement joins TRBV18 to TRBJ1-1; TRBD1 matches at 7 bases. The CDR3 sequence is 14 residues long. Trimming took 3 bases from V and 8 from J; bases not matched to a gene: 9. Germline CDR1 and CDR2: KGHSH and LQKENI. This CDR3 is CASSPIRDRTEAFF. The CDR3 DNA is TGTGCCAGCTCACCGATCCGGGACAGAACGGAAGCTTTCTTT.

This clonotype was counted at least ten times. The chain is built from TRBV29-1 and TRBJ2-1, with TRBD2 matching 10 bases. J was trimmed by 9 bases and V by 6 bases; bases with no gene match: 11. Germline CDR1 reads SQVTM; CDR2 reads ANQGSEA. CDR3 length equals 14 residues. The CDR3 spells CSVYSGRLSGEQFF. The CDR3 DNA reads as TGCAGCGTATATAGCGGGAGGCTTAGTGGTGAGCAGTTCTTC.

This rearrangement joins TRBV6-2 or TRBV6-3 to TRBJ2-1; D is unresolved. Germline V gene data show CDR1 as MNHEY and CDR2 as SVGEGT. The V gene lost 0 bases and the J gene lost 8 bases, with 8 bases spanning the gap. The CDR3 is 13 amino acids. The CDR3 region has the DNA TGTGCCAGCAGTTACTCGCGGTTACATGAGCAGTTCTTC. Its protein is CASSYSRLHEQFF.

This clonotype was seen at least ten times. V usage is TRBV6-2 or TRBV6-3 and J usage is TRBJ2-7, with a tentative D call TRBD1 (5 bases). V was shortened by 0 bases and J by 3 bases, with 6 bases between the two germline ends. Germline V CDR1 and CDR2: MNHEY, SVGEGT. The CDR3 extends over 13 amino acids. The CDR3 spells CASSYSDSYEQYF. The CDR3 nucleotides read TGTGCCAGCAGTTACTCCGACAGCTACGAGCAGTACTTC.

Ten or more counts support this clonotype. The chain joins TRBV7-2 to TRBJ2-3; D assignment may be TRBD1 or TRBD2 (6 bases each). Germline values: CDR1 SGHTA, CDR2 FQGNSA. The CDR3 has 13 residues. V was pared by 2 bases and J by 4 bases, with 7 bases between. The CDR3 here is CASSLRGADTQYF. The CDR3 DNA is TGTGCCAGCAGCTTAAGGGGGGCAGATACGCAGTATTTT.

As for this clonotype: A junction boundary mismatches the germline segment, possibly from a read error. The chain uses TRBV15 and TRBJ1-3; weak D call: TRBD1 (5 bases). Germline V lookup: CDR1 LNHNV, CDR2 YYDKDF (reference sequence). The CDR3 has 14 amino acids. CDR3 DNA: TGTGCCACCACCAGAGGAGACAGTAGAAACACCATATATTTT. It yields the protein CATTRGDSRNTIYF.

In this sample, this clonotype turned up many times. The chain employs TRBV9 and TRBJ1-3, with D uncertain. The CDR3 spans 13 residues. Germline CDR1 is SGDLS and CDR2 is YYNGEE. Trimming stripped 0 bases from V and 4 bases from J, with 5 bases between. The CDR3 nucleotides read TGTGCCAGCAGCGTAGTGACGGGAAACACCATATATTTT. It is translated as CASSVVTGNTIYF.

This clonotype was seen only a few times. The chain couples TRBV4-1 to TRBJ1-4, with D perhaps TRBD1 (5 bases). The CDR3 is 14 amino acids. Germline CDR1 and CDR2: MGHRA and YSYEKL. Trimming removed 1 base from V and 11 bases from J, with 14 bases in between. CDR3 sequence reads: CASSQVTGTPKLFF. The CDR3 nucleotides are TGCGCCAGCAGCCAAGTCACCGGGACCCCCAAACTGTTTTTT.

The gene calls are TRBV7-9 and TRBJ1-4; D gene uncertain. The CDR3 consists of 12 residues. Trimming left V 8 bases short and J 8 bases short, with 12 bases between. CDR1 and CDR2 from the germline V gene are SEHNR and FQNEAQ (reference sequence). The CDR3 region is CASQGPGEKLFF. In DNA form, the CDR3 reads TGTGCCAGCCAAGGGCCCGGGGAAAAACTGTTTTTT. The full variable domain, rest sourced from reference TRBV7-9 and TRBJ1-4, is DTGVSQNPRHKITKRGQNVTFRCDPISEHNRLYWYRQTLGQGPEFLTYFQNEAQLEKSRLLSDRFSAERPKGSFSTLEIQRTEQGDSAMYLCASQGPGEKLFFGSGTQLSVL.

The chain recombines TRBV18 with TRBJ2-7, with a possible D match to TRBD2 (7 bases). V gave up 4 bases and J gave up 7 bases, with 20 bases separating them. CDR1 KGHSH and CDR2 LQKENI come from the germline V gene. The CDR3 is 15 residues long. This CDR3 is CASSQQGGARLEQYF. Here the CDR3 DNA reads TGTGCCAGCTCACAGCAAGGGGGGGCGCGTTTGGAGCAGTACTTC.

This clonotype appeared many times. The V call is TRBV5-6, the J call TRBJ2-3; 7 nucleotides match TRBD2. CDR1 and CDR2 from the germline V gene are SGHDT and YYEEEE. With 0 bases clipped from V and 14 bases from J, the junction kept 9 bases outside the gene matches. This CDR3 is 13 amino acids long. CDR3 bases: TGTGCCAGCAGCTTGGGTCGCGGGGGTGGCTTGTATTTT. This encodes CASSLGRGGGLYF.

In its sample, this clonotype was seen many times. The rearrangement links TRBV11-2 to TRBJ2-7; possible D gene TRBD2, 5 bases. Germline V gives CDR1 SGHAT, CDR2 FQNNGV. V shed 3 bases and J shed 2 bases, with 14 bases lying between them. CDR3 length: 15 residues. CDR3: CASSLTRVRTYEQYF. DNA of the CDR3: TGTGCCAGCAGCTTGACGAGGGTTAGGACCTACGAGCAGTACTTC.

This clonotype has a count of ten or more. The CDR3 DNA reads TGTGCCAGCAGCGTAGACTCAAACTACGAGCAGTACTTC. Residues: CASSVDSNYEQYF. The chain has TRBV9 and TRBJ2-7; D is ambiguous. Germline V CDR1 and CDR2: SGDLS, YYNGEE. CDR3 length: 13 amino acids. Deletions cut 0 bases from V and 3 bases from J, with 7 bases between.

The chain couples TRBV3-1 to TRBJ2-7, with D perhaps being TRBD1 or TRBD2 (6 bases each). V lost 6 bases, J lost 5 bases, and 17 bases lay in between. The CDR3 consists of 14 residues. The germline V gene has CDR1 LGHDT and CDR2 YNNKEL (reference sequence). CDR3 nucleotides: TGTGCCAGCAGGAAGGGGGGCTACTCTGACGAGCAGTACTTC. Protein product: CASRKGGYSDEQYF.